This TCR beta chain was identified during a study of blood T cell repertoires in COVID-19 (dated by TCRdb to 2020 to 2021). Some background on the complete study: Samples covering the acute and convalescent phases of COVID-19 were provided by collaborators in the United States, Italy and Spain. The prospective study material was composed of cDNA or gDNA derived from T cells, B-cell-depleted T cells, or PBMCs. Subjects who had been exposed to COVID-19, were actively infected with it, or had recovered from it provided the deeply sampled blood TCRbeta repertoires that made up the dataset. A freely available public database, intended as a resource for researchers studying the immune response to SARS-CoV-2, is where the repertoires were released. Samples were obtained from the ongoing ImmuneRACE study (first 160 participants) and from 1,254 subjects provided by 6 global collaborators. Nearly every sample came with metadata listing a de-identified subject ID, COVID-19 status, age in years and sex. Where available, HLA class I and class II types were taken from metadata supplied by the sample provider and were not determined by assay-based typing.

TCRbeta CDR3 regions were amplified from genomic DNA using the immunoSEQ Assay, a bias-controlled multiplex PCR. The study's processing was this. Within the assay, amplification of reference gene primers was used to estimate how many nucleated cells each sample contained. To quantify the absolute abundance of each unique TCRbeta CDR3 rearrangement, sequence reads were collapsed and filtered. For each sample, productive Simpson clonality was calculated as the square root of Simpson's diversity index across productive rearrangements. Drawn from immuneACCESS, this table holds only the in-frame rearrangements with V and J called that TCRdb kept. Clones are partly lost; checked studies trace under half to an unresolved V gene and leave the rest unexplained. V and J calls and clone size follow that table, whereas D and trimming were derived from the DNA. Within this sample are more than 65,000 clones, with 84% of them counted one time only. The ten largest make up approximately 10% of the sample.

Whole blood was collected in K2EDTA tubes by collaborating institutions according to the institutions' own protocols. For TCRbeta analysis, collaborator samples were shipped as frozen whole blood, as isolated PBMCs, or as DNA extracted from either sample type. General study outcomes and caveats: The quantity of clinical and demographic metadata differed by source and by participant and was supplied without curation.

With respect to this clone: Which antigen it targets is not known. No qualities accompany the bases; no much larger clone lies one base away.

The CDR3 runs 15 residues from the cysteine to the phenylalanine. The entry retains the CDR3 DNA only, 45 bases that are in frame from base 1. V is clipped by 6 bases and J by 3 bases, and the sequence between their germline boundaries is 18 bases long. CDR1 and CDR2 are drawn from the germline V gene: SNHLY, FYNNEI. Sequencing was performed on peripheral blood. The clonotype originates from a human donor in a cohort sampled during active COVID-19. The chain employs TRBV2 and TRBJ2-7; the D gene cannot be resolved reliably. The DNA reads TGTGCCAGCAGGACCCCTAGGCAGTTTTACTACGAGCAGTACTTC. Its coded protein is CASRTPRQFYYEQYF.